One and the same sample provided the 3 T cell receptor beta chains below, sequenced in a study of OX40 agonist ivuxolimab in advanced cancers. Assay: immunoSEQ multiplex PCR; the TCRdb copy retains only in-frame clones and omits some. The data contain fewer than 90,000 clones, roughly 86% of them singletons. Source: CD4+ or CD8+ T cells sorted from blood, taken in a trial of the OX40 agonist ivuxolimab. These receptors all come from an adult with an advanced solid tumor such as melanoma, head and neck, liver or kidney cancer.

The chain employs TRBV28 and TRBJ1-3; perhaps TRBD1 as D (6 bases). Deletions cut 3 bases from V and 2 bases from J, with 11 bases between. This CDR3 has 15 residues. Per germline, CDR1 MDHEN and CDR2 SYDVKM. The CDR3 sequence: CASSFGGATGNTIYF. Here the CDR3 DNA reads TGTGCCAGCAGTTTTGGGGGGGCTACTGGAAACACCATATATTTT.

The CDR3 region has the DNA TGTGCCAGCAGCTTAAGCTGGACAGGGGGGCAAGAGACCCAGTACTTC. It yields the protein CASSLSWTGGQETQYF. The rearrangement joins TRBV11-3 to TRBJ2-5; TRBD1 matches at 10 bases. Losses at the gene ends were 2 bases for V and 2 bases for J; bases not matched to a gene: 5. Germline assignment: CDR1 SGHNT and CDR2 YENEEA. The CDR3 loop spans 16 amino acids. Filled out from reference TRBV11-3 and TRBJ2-5, the complete variable domain reads EAGVVQSPRYKIIEKKQPVAFWCNPISGHNTLYWYLQNLGQGPELLIRYENEEAVDDSQLPKDRFSAERLKGVDSTLKIQPAELGDSAVYLCASSLSWTGGQETQYFGPGTRLLVL.

The V gene is TRBV19, the J gene TRBJ2-6; 9 bases are shared with TRBD1. The V gene end was trimmed by 4 bases and the J gene end by 0 bases; junction bases not matched to a gene: 7. This CDR3 has 18 residues. The V gene's germline CDR1 is LNHDA and CDR2 SQIVND (reference sequence). CDR3 nucleotide sequence: TGTGCCAGTAGTACGACAGGGGGGGTTGGCTCTGGGGCCAACGTCCTGACTTTC. It specifies CASSTTGGVGSGANVLTF. The variable domain in full, with the rest retrieved from reference TRBV19 and TRBJ2-6, is DGGITQSPKYLFRKEGQNVTLSCEQNLNHDAMYWYRQDPGQGLRLIYYSQIVNDFQKGDIAEGYSVSREKKESFPLTVTSAQKNPTAFYLCASSTTGGVGSGANVLTFGAGSRLTVL.